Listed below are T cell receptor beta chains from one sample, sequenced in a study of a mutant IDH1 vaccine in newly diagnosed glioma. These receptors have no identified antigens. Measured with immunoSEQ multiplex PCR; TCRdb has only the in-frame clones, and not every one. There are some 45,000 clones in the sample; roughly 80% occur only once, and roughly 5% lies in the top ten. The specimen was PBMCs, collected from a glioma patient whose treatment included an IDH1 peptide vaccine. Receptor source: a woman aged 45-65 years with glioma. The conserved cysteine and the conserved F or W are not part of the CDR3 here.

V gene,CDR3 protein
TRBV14,ASSQLLGGWKRQETQY
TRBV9,ASSGAFNEQF
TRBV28,ASSGPRAPWVNSPLH
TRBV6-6,ASGAGGVLNIQY
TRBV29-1,SVAPGFNTEAF
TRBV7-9,ASSSSSSSYEQY
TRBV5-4,ASSPKGGGVGETQY
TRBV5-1,ASSPGQGKYEKLF
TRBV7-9,ASSPRTSDTQY
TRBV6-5,ASSYSAGLSYNEQF
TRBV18,ASQRLPDTGELF
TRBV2,ASRVKGNQPQH
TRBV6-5,ASSYGQGTDTQY
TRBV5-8,ASSPGTGWNTEAF
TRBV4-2,ASSQLGTGNADTQY
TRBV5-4,ASSFGQAGVREKLF
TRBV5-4,ASSPGTRVPTGELF
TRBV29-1,SVERQKNTEAF
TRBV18,ASSPWESNQPQH
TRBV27,ASSGGGVGSYEQY
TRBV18,ASSISKGRANTGELF
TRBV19,ASRWGNTEAF